These 22 T cell receptor beta chains were all obtained from the same sample, sequenced in a study of shared clonotypes between healthy human individuals. This table comes from immunoSEQ multiplex PCR, and its TCRdb copy is limited to in-frame clones, with some not included. The sample consists of 950,000 to 1,100,000 clones, about 77% of them appearing once. Sample: memory CD4+ T cells sorted from blood. Subset described: CD45RA-negative fraction. These TCRs come from a man younger than 35 in good health.

With respect to this clone: This may arise from a read error, as a much more abundant clone is one base away. This chain links TRBV12-5 with TRBJ1-5; D possibly corresponds to TRBD1 (5 bases). Germline values: CDR1 LGHNT, CDR2 FRNRAP. Trimming took 0 bases from V and 2 from J, leaving 11 bases between them. This CDR3 has 16 amino acids. CDR3 in DNA: TGTGCTAGTGGTTTGGTACGGGGGGGAGGCAATCAGCCCCAGCATTTT. Its translation: CASGLVRGGGNQPQHF. The full variable domain, with the rest looked up from reference TRBV12-5 and TRBJ1-5, is DARVTQTPRHKVTEMGQEVTMRCQPILGHNTVFWYRQTMMQGLELLAYFRNRAPLDDSGMPKDRFSAEMPDATLATLKIQPSEPRDSAVYFCASGLVRGGGNQPQHFGDGTRLSIL.

The chain combines TRBV5-1 with TRBJ1-3; no clear D. V lost 4 bases and J 7 bases, leaving 9 bases between the germline ends. CDR1 and CDR2 from the germline V gene are SGHRS and YFSETQ. The CDR3 extends over 12 amino acids. The CDR3 loop is CASSPDMNTIYF. Here the CDR3 DNA reads TGCGCCAGCAGCCCGGATATGAACACCATATATTTT.

The rearrangement links TRBV28 to TRBJ2-7, with 8 bases that match TRBD1. J was trimmed by 3 bases and V by 8 bases; bases with no gene match: 9. Germline V lookup: CDR1 MDHEN, CDR2 SYDVKM. The CDR3 spans 14 residues. In nucleotides, the CDR3 is TGTGCCAGCCTAGGACAGGGAGAATTCTACGAGCAGTACTTC. This translates into CASLGQGEFYEQYF.

Concerning this clone itself: Just one base apart from a much larger clone, this may be a read error. Other DNA sequences in the sample encode the same CDR3. The V gene is TRBV5-1, the J gene TRBJ1-1; tentatively, D is TRBD1 (6 bases). The germline CDR1 and CDR2 sequences are SGHRS and YFSETQ. The CDR3 contains 13 residues. V lost 5 bases and J lost 1, with 9 bases in between. The CDR3: CASRGQENTEAFF. The CDR3 DNA sequence: TGCGCCAGCAGGGGACAAGAGAACACTGAAGCTTTCTTT.

This clone came up once. The chain carries TRBV18 and TRBJ2-5; 8 bases align to TRBD2. V lost 3 bases, J lost 5 bases, and 11 bases stayed unmatched. Germline V gene data show CDR1 as KGHSH and CDR2 as LQKENI. The CDR3 is 16 residues long. The DNA for the CDR3 is TGTGCCAGCTCACCGGGGACCCTGGGGACTAGGGAGACCCAGTACTTC. Translated: CASSPGTLGTRETQYF.

The chain uses TRBV30 and TRBJ2-7, with TRBD1 as a possible D gene (6 bases). CDR1 and CDR2 (germline): GTSNPN, SVGIG (reference sequence). Trimming pared 0 bases from V and 5 bases from J, leaving 29 bases between. CDR3 length equals 19 residues. In DNA, the CDR3 is TGTGCCTGGAGTGTACTAGGAGACAGGAAGGTTGGCAGTAACCACGAGCAGTACTTC. This sequence encodes CAWSVLGDRKVGSNHEQYF.

The chain couples TRBV5-1 to TRBJ2-3, with 11 positions matching TRBD1. The germline CDR1 and CDR2 sequences are SGHRS and YFSETQ. V trimming: 4 bases; J trimming: 4 bases; junction bases outside the gene matches: 11. The CDR3 consists of 17 residues. CDR3 sequence reads: CASSRRSGTGGSDTQYF. In DNA, the CDR3 is TGCGCCAGCAGCCGACGGTCCGGGACAGGGGGTTCAGATACGCAGTATTTT.

The chain employs TRBV5-1 and TRBJ2-3; weak D call: TRBD2 (5 bases). This CDR3 has 16 amino acids. V was trimmed by 0 bases and J by 1 base, leaving 12 bases between them. In germline, CDR1 is SGHRS, CDR2 YFSETQ. As DNA, the CDR3 is TGCGCCAGCAGCTTGGCCGAGGGTTGGGGCACAGATACGCAGTATTTT. Amino acids: CASSLAEGWGTDTQYF.

The chain joins TRBV2 to TRBJ2-1; a weak D match, TRBD2 (6 bases). The CDR3 covers 15 residues. CDR1 is SNHLY and CDR2 is FYNNEI in the germline V gene. V lost 8 bases and J 0 bases, leaving 14 bases between the germline ends. CDR3 loop: CASSSAPLSYNEQFF. Here the CDR3 DNA reads TGTGCCAGCTCTAGCGCCCCTCTCTCCTACAATGAGCAGTTCTTC. Supplemented by reference TRBV2 and TRBJ2-1, the full variable domain reads EPEVTQTPSHQVTQMGQEVILRCVPISNHLYFYWYRQILGQKVEFLVSFYNNEISEKSEIFDDQFSVERPDGSNFTLKIRSTKLEDSAMYFCASSSAPLSYNEQFFGPGTRLTVL.

The sample holds one count of this clone. The chain employs TRBV7-2 and TRBJ2-5; 7 positions match TRBD2. The CDR3 runs 14 residues. Germline loops: CDR1 SGHTA, CDR2 FQGNSA. Unmatched junction bases numbered 6, after V lost 6 bases and J lost 2 bases. This chain's CDR3 is CASRAGSVQETQYF. The CDR3 bases are TGTGCCAGCAGAGCGGGAAGCGTGCAAGAGACCCAGTACTTC.

This chain connects TRBV6-1 to TRBJ2-1; D may correspond to TRBD1 or TRBD2 (5 bases each). Germline lookup yields CDR1 MNHNS and CDR2 SASEGT. The V end lost 8 bases, the J end lost 5 bases, and 16 bases lay between the germline ends. The CDR3 is made up of 14 amino acids. The CDR3 sequence: CASYGTGKNNEQFF. The CDR3 DNA reads TGTGCCAGCTACGGGACGGGTAAGAACAATGAGCAGTTCTTC.

Notes on this clone: The same CDR3 also results from other DNA sequences found in this sample. The V gene is TRBV20-1, the J gene TRBJ2-7, with D tentatively TRBD1 (6 bases). CDR3 length: 10 residues. In germline, CDR1 is DFQATT, CDR2 SNEGSKA (reference sequence). Trimming took off 6 bases at V and 6 bases at J, with 9 bases between the two ends. The CDR3 here is CSASRGEQYF. CDR3 nucleotide sequence: TGCAGTGCCAGCAGGGGCGAGCAGTACTTC.

The gene calls are TRBV4-3 and TRBJ2-1, with 13 bases that match TRBD2. Germline V gives CDR1 LGHNA, CDR2 YSLEER. The CDR3 loop spans 18 amino acids. Trimming took 0 bases from V and 9 from J; bases not matched to a gene: 11. Written as DNA, the CDR3 is TGCGCCAGCAGCCAAGATCTACCAACTAGCGGGAGGGCCAGTGAGCAGTTCTTC. Residues: CASSQDLPTSGRASEQFF.

The chain employs TRBV7-6 and TRBJ2-1, with TRBD2 matching 11 bases. V shed 5 bases, J shed 4 bases, and the junction held 4 bases outside the gene matches. CDR1 and CDR2 from the germline V gene are SGHVS and FNYEAQ. The CDR3 is 15 residues long. CDR3 nucleotide sequence: TGTGCCAGCAGCCCTTCTAGCGGGGGGTACAATGAGCAGTTCTTC. It translates to CASSPSSGGYNEQFF.

This clone was seen repeatedly, ten times or more. The chain links TRBV27 to TRBJ1-3; 7 bases align to TRBD1. Per the germline V gene, CDR1 is MNHEY and CDR2 is SMNVEV (reference sequence). With V trimmed by 8 bases and J by 1 base, 8 bases remained unmatched. CDR3 length: 15 amino acids. The CDR3 DNA follows: TGTGCCAGCGGACACCAGGGGGATTCTGGAAACACCATATATTTT. Residues: CASGHQGDSGNTIYF.

The chain links TRBV6-6 to TRBJ2-3; TRBD1 aligns across 8 bases. The CDR3 is 15 amino acids. Per the germline V gene, CDR1 is MNHNY and CDR2 is SVGAGI (reference sequence). J lost 2 bases, V lost 4 bases, and 5 bases had no gene match. CDR3: CASSWQGAYTDTQYF. For the CDR3, the DNA is TGTGCCAGCAGTTGGCAGGGGGCCTACACAGATACGCAGTATTTT.

This clone was detected many times. The sample has other DNA sequences that encode this CDR3 too. The rearrangement uses TRBV9 and TRBJ1-2; D gene ambiguous. The CDR3 consists of 13 residues. The ends were cut back, 2 bases at V and 5 bases at J, with 10 bases in the middle. CDR1 is SGDLS, CDR2 YYNGEE, per germline. The CDR3 sequence is CASSVDGGYGYTF. The CDR3 coding sequence is TGTGCCAGCAGCGTGGACGGCGGGTATGGCTACACCTTC.

The chain couples TRBV10-3 to TRBJ2-7, with 9 bases aligning to TRBD1. The CDR3 runs to 14 residues. Trimming cost V 4 bases and J 4 bases; bases outside gene matches: 5. Germline values: CDR1 ENHRY, CDR2 SYGVKD. The CDR3 is CAISGRTGDYEQYF. In nucleotides, the CDR3 is TGTGCCATCAGTGGACGGACAGGGGATTACGAGCAGTACTTC.

This rearrangement joins TRBV10-3 to TRBJ2-5; D unresolved. Trimming stripped 4 bases from V and 1 base from J, with 13 bases between. The CDR3 extends over 15 amino acids. Germline V gene lookup returns CDR1 ENHRY and CDR2 SYGVKD. The CDR3 coding sequence is TGTGCCATCAGTGGGGTTCCCACGAGCCAAGAGACCCAGTACTTC. Its protein product is CAISGVPTSQETQYF.

The chain uses TRBV18 and TRBJ1-2, with D possibly being TRBD1 (6 bases). CDR1 and CDR2 (germline): KGHSH, LQKENI. Trimming took off 6 bases at V and 4 bases at J, with 18 bases between the two ends. CDR3 length: 15 residues. CDR3 DNA: TGTGCCAGCTCGCCCACAGGAGACAGGTCCTATGGCTACACCTTC. Protein: CASSPTGDRSYGYTF.

The chain recombines TRBV27 with TRBJ1-1, with D maybe TRBD1 (5 bases). CDR1 and CDR2 from the germline V gene are MNHEY and SMNVEV (reference sequence). The CDR3 length is 16 residues. Trimming removed 0 bases from V and 2 bases from J, with 13 bases in between. In DNA form, the CDR3 reads TGTGCCAGCAGTTTATCTCGCAGGGAAGAAAACACTGAAGCTTTCTTT. Its protein product is CASSLSRREENTEAFF.

As to this clone: Within the sample, other DNA sequences also encode this same CDR3. This CDR3 is CASSFLRNTEAFF. In DNA form, the CDR3 reads TGTGCCAGCAGTTTTTTACGGAACACTGAAGCTTTCTTT. The chain joins TRBV28 to TRBJ1-1; D is undetermined. V was trimmed by 3 bases and J by 1 base, leaving 6 bases between them. Germline V gene data show CDR1 as MDHEN and CDR2 as SYDVKM. The length of the CDR3 is 13 residues.